This TCR beta chain is from a study of blood T cell repertoires in COVID-19. Across the study: There were acute and convalescent COVID-19 samples, and they came from the United States, Italy and Spain. T cells, B-cell-depleted T cells, or PBMCs provided the cDNA or gDNA that served as material.

How the authors handled the data: Quantification of nucleated cells was approximated via reference gene primer amplification. TCRdb's table, derived via immunoSEQ multiplex PCR, lists solely in-frame clones and lacks some. That table is the source of V, J and clone size, and D and trimming were worked out from the DNA. This table holds some 200,000 clones, 80% to 90% found once. This CDR3 is built from 15 residues. Germline V CDR1 and CDR2: SGHDT, YYEEEE. V shed 4 bases and J 3 bases; nucleotides not matched to a gene: 5. The TCR comes from a man aged 25-45 years with active or convalescent COVID-19. Sequencing was performed on peripheral blood. The genes are TRBV5-6 and TRBJ2-3; 10 bases are shared with TRBD1. Written as DNA, the CDR3 is TGTGCCAGCAGCCGGGACAGGGGAGTAACAGATACGCAGTATTTT. This encodes CASSRDRGVTDTQYF.